The 28 T cell receptor beta chains given below trace back to one sample, sequenced in a study of blood T cells in healthy people across ages. A second PCR, run for about 7 to 11 cycles, used a sample-barcoded 5' primer plus a J-beta primer mix. TCRdb used MiXCR to reprocess the 5' RACE reads, holding one entry per CDR3 protein. The data contain roughly 640,000 distinct CDR3 sequences, approximately 30% of them singletons. The source material was blood. The receptors here all came from a woman older than 75 in good health.

This clonotype came up many times. V gene TRBV7-9 combines with J gene TRBJ1-6; D gene ambiguous. Deletions cut 7 bases from V and 7 bases from J, with 17 bases between. CDR1 is SEHNR and CDR2 is FQNEAQ in the germline V gene (reference sequence). The CDR3 has 15 amino acids. The CDR3 coding sequence is TGTGCCAGCACAGCGGCCCTTGCACGGAATTCACCCCTCCACTTT. The encoded protein is CASTAALARNSPLHF.

Turning to this clonotype: The junction and the germline gene differ at one end; a read error may be behind it. This chain uses TRBV20-1 with TRBJ1-5; D might be TRBD1 (5 bases). The V gene's germline CDR1 is DFQATT and CDR2 SNEGSKA (reference sequence). This CDR3 contains 14 residues. The CDR3 reads CGASLGGNNQPQHF. CDR3 bases: TGCGGTGCCTCACTTGGGGGAAACAATCAGCCCCAGCATTTT.

In this sample, this clonotype turned up many times. The chain links TRBV7-3 to TRBJ2-3, with 13 bases aligning to TRBD2. The trim removed 2 bases at V and 0 bases at J, leaving 8 bases unmatched. Per germline, CDR1 SGHTA and CDR2 FQGTGA. The CDR3 is 19 residues long. The CDR3 spells CASSLSRLAGGNSTDTQYF. The DNA for the CDR3 is TGTGCCAGCAGCTTATCGCGACTAGCGGGGGGTAACAGCACAGATACGCAGTATTTT.

This clonotype appeared a few times. A read error may be the cause here, since a much bigger clone is one base away. The rearrangement links TRBV25-1 to TRBJ1-1; a weak D match, TRBD1 (6 bases). Germline assignment: CDR1 MGHDK and CDR2 SYGVNS. The ends were cut back, 3 bases at V and 5 bases at J, with 19 bases in the middle. The CDR3 has 16 residues. The CDR3 loop reads CASSDSSRGAWTEAFF. In DNA, the CDR3 is TGTGCCAGCAGTGATTCCTCGCGGGGGGCGTGGACTGAAGCTTTCTTT.

The chain employs TRBV20-1 and TRBJ2-5, with D tentatively TRBD1 (6 bases). The CDR3 is 15 amino acids. Per the germline V gene, CDR1 is DFQATT and CDR2 is SNEGSKA (reference sequence). V was trimmed by 3 bases and J by 5 bases, leaving 19 bases between them. Here the CDR3 reads CSASPGQIPGETQYF. The CDR3 coding sequence is TGCAGTGCTAGCCCCGGACAGATCCCAGGGGAGACCCAGTACTTC.

This clonotype was detected once. Possible read error: a much larger clone is one base away. The chain carries TRBV7-9 and TRBJ1-6, with D unclear. CDR3 length: 13 amino acids. The germline gives CDR1 SEHNR, CDR2 FQNEAQ (reference sequence). The CDR3 bases are TGTGCCAGCGGATCTTTAGGTCGCTCACCCCCCCACTTT. Amino acid sequence: CASGSLGRSPPHF.

This clonotype was seen at least ten times. The chain recombines TRBV29-1 with TRBJ2-1; D remains unclear. This CDR3 region has 10 residues. V was clipped by 4 bases and J by 9 bases, with 7 bases between them. Germline assignment: CDR1 SQVTM and CDR2 ANQGSEA. CDR3 nucleotide sequence: TGCAGCGTTGTGGGCACTGAGCAGTTCTTC. Amino acids: CSVVGTEQFF.

This clonotype was found many times. The chain has TRBV12-3 or TRBV12-4 and TRBJ2-1, with D possibly TRBD1 on 6 matching bases. The germline V and J ends were trimmed by 6 bases and 8 bases, with 14 bases remaining between them. This CDR3 has 13 residues. CDR3 bases: TGTGCCAGCAGGCCAAGAGGGGGTTATGAGCAGTTCTTC. It encodes CASRPRGGYEQFF.

This clonotype was seen at least ten times. The V gene is TRBV5-1, the J gene TRBJ2-2, with a possible D match to TRBD1 (6 bases). The ends were cut back, 3 bases at V and 5 bases at J, with 11 bases in the middle. Germline lookup yields CDR1 SGHRS and CDR2 YFSETQ. The CDR3 is 14 amino acids. The CDR3 region has the DNA TGCGCCAGCAGCTCAGGGGATGGAACCGGGGAGCTGTTTTTT. The encoded protein is CASSSGDGTGELFF.

This clonotype has at least ten counts. V is TRBV7-2 and J is TRBJ1-2; 8 bases match TRBD1. Germline V gene sequence: CDR1 SGHTA, CDR2 FQGNSA. The CDR3 is made up of 18 amino acids. The V gene end was trimmed by 5 bases and the J gene end by 1 base; junction bases not matched to a gene: 15. In nucleotides, the CDR3 is TGTGCCAGCAGCCTCACCTCAGGGGGCAGGGGGGATAACTATGGCTACACCTTC. Its translation: CASSLTSGGRGDNYGYTF.

V and J are TRBV11-1 and TRBJ2-5; no clear D. V was shortened by 5 bases and J by 5 bases, with 12 bases between the two germline ends. Germline CDR1 reads SGHAT; CDR2 reads FQDESV (reference sequence). The CDR3 spans 13 residues. The CDR3 loop is CASSLLVGETQYF. The CDR3 nucleotides are TGTGCCAGCAGCCTCCTGGTCGGGGAGACCCAGTACTTC.

This clonotype was detected ten times or more. The genes are TRBV6-6 and TRBJ2-6; no clear D. The CDR3 has 17 amino acids. V was pared by 3 bases and J by 0 bases, with 12 bases between. CDR1 and CDR2 (germline): MNHNY, SVGAGI (reference sequence). The CDR3 protein is CASSYAPMNSGANVLTF. The CDR3 coding sequence is TGTGCCAGCAGTTATGCACCCATGAACTCTGGGGCCAACGTCCTGACTTTC.

This chain uses TRBV14 with TRBJ1-1; D might be TRBD1 (5 bases). V lost 2 bases, J lost 2 bases, and 12 bases lay in between. Germline loops: CDR1 SGHDN, CDR2 FVKESK. The CDR3 length is 15 residues. The CDR3 nucleotides read TGTGCCAGCAGCCAACTGGGACTGATTAACACTGAAGCTTTCTTT. Translation: CASSQLGLINTEAFF. Drawing the rest from reference TRBV14 and TRBJ1-1, the complete variable domain is EAGVTQFPSHSVIEKGQTVTLRCDPISGHDNLYWYRRVMGKEIKFLLHFVKESKQDESGMPNNRFLAERTGGTYSTLKVQPAELEDSGVYFCASSQLGLINTEAFFGQGTRLTVV.

Worth noting for this clonotype: A read error is possible here, since a much larger clone lies one base away. The chain has TRBV28 and TRBJ2-5; tentative D call: TRBD1 (6 bases). The closer fit of TRBJ2-7 to the DNA end suggests the J call may be wrong. CDR3 length equals 13 residues. The germline V gene has CDR1 MDHEN and CDR2 SYDVKM. This chain's CDR3 is CASTRTEYYEQYF. DNA of the CDR3: TGTGCCAGCACCAGGACAGAGTACTACGAGCAGTACTTC.

The chain has TRBV29-1 and TRBJ1-2; D ambiguous. V was pared by 4 bases and J by 6 bases, with 9 bases between. The CDR3 has 11 residues. In germline, CDR1 is SQVTM, CDR2 ANQGSEA. The CDR3 coding sequence is TGCAGCGTTGTGGGCTCAGATGGCTACACCTTC. Translation: CSVVGSDGYTF.

The chain employs TRBV4-1 and TRBJ1-4; TRBD1 aligns across 9 bases. V shed 4 bases, J shed 8 bases, and the junction held 8 bases outside the gene matches. The V gene's germline CDR1 is MGHRA and CDR2 YSYEKL. There are 15 residues in the CDR3. CDR3 DNA sequence: TGCGCCAGCAGCCCGAACAGGGGGCGAGACGAAAAACTGTTTTTT. Encoded protein: CASSPNRGRDEKLFF.

This clonotype was seen repeatedly, ten times or more. This chain joins TRBV13 and TRBJ1-4, with 9 bases fitting TRBD1. V lost 5 bases and J lost 4; bases outside the gene matches: 5. The CDR3 loop spans 15 amino acids. CDR1 and CDR2 (germline): PRHDT, FYEKMQ (reference sequence). CDR3 sequence reads: CASSLLGQGNEKLFF. The CDR3 bases are TGTGCCAGCAGCCTTCTGGGACAGGGTAATGAAAAACTGTTTTTT.

In regard to this clonotype: A much larger clone sits a single nucleotide away, making a read error possible. The V gene is TRBV20-1, the J gene TRBJ2-1; 12 nucleotides line up with TRBD2. The J call is uncertain, as TRBJ2-7 better fits the DNA end. Germline lookup yields CDR1 DFQATT and CDR2 SNEGSKA (reference sequence). This CDR3 has 19 amino acids. The CDR3 nucleotides read TGCAGTGCTAGAGATCTGCTAGCGGGGGGGCCCCGCTCCTACAATGAGCAGTACTTC. This translates into CSARDLLAGGPRSYNEQYF.

The chain combines TRBV14 with TRBJ1-3; D is possibly TRBD1 (5 bases). CDR3 length: 16 residues. Trimming removed 4 bases from V and 0 bases from J, with 13 bases in between. The germline gives CDR1 SGHDN, CDR2 FVKESK. The CDR3 reads CASSPAGGFSGNTIYF. The CDR3 nucleotides are TGTGCCAGCAGCCCCGCGGGGGGATTCTCTGGAAACACCATATATTTT.

This clonotype came up many times. The chain is built from TRBV20-1 and TRBJ2-1; the D call may be TRBD1 or TRBD2 (6 bases each). This CDR3 has 15 amino acids. Germline values: CDR1 DFQATT, CDR2 SNEGSKA (reference sequence). V was clipped by 6 bases and J by 1 base, with 16 bases between them. This chain's CDR3 is CSAARGPQSYNEQFF. The CDR3 nucleotides read TGCAGTGCCGCTCGGGGGCCCCAATCCTACAATGAGCAGTTCTTC.

Only a few counts were recorded for this clonotype. The chain has TRBV6-1 and TRBJ2-2; D possibly corresponds to TRBD1 (6 bases). The germline V gene has CDR1 MNHNS and CDR2 SASEGT. This CDR3 is built from 14 residues. With 7 bases removed from V and 5 bases from J, the gap between germline ends came to 14 bases. The CDR3 DNA follows: TGTGCCAGCAAAGGCAGGGGAGATACCGGGGAGCTGTTTTTT. It codes for CASKGRGDTGELFF.

Remarks on this clonotype: With a much larger clone just one base away, this may be a read error. The chain joins TRBV18 to TRBJ1-2; D not resolved. The CDR3 totals 14 residues. CDR1 and CDR2 from the germline V gene are KGHSH and LQKENI. The CDR3 reads CVSSPRSYEGGYTF. The DNA of the CDR3 is TGTGTCAGCTCACCTCGGTCTTATGAGGGTGGCTACACCTTC.

This clonotype showed up many times. CDR3 amino acids: CASRRGGVMDTQYF. The CDR3 bases are TGTGCCAGCAGACGAGGCGGGGTCATGGATACGCAGTATTTT. The V gene is TRBV6-2 or TRBV6-3, the J gene TRBJ2-3, with a possible D match to TRBD2 (6 bases). This CDR3 contains 14 residues. Trimming shortened V by 6 bases and J by 6 bases, and 16 bases separated the two germline ends. Germline V CDR1 and CDR2: MNHEY, SVGEGT.

The CDR3 reads CASSYSVGGDQETQYF. The CDR3 DNA is TGTGCCAGCAGTTACTCAGTTGGCGGGGATCAAGAGACCCAGTACTTC. V usage is TRBV6-5 and J usage is TRBJ2-5; possibly TRBD2 for D (6 bases). With 0 bases removed from V and 2 bases from J, the gap between germline ends came to 13 bases. This CDR3 spans 16 amino acids. Germline V lookup: CDR1 MNHEY, CDR2 SVGAGI.

Points on this clonotype: It may be a read error: a sequence one base away is much more abundant. The gene calls are TRBV27 and TRBJ2-1, with TRBD1 matching over 12 bases. CDR1 and CDR2 from the germline V gene are MNHEY and SMNVEV (reference sequence). The V segment lost 3 bases and the J segment 10 bases; nucleotides outside the gene matches: 7. This CDR3 contains 15 residues. As DNA, the CDR3 is TGTGCCAGCAGTTTCTCCGGGACAGGGGGCGACGAGCAGTTCTTC. This codes for CASSFSGTGGDEQFF.

Details on this clonotype: A read error may be the cause here, since a much bigger clone is one base away. The chain uses TRBV20-1 and TRBJ2-5; 9 bases map to TRBD1. V lost 4 bases and J lost 11; bases outside the gene matches: 17. The CDR3 totals 15 residues. Germline CDR1 and CDR2: DFQATT and SNEGSKA (reference sequence). Here the CDR3 DNA reads TGCAGTGCTACGACAGGGGGGGTATCGGGGAATGAGCAGTACTTC. Residues: CSATTGGVSGNEQYF.

Regarding this clonotype: It may be a read error: a sequence one base away is much more abundant. The V and J genes are TRBV4-2 and TRBJ2-1, with D perhaps matching TRBD1 (6 bases). The CDR3 loop spans 15 amino acids. V was shortened by 0 bases and J by 11 bases, with 17 bases between the two germline ends. Per the germline V gene, CDR1 is LGHNA and CDR2 is YNFKEQ. CDR3 sequence: CASSQDSSRGGKQFF. The CDR3 coding sequence is TGTGCCAGCAGCCAAGATAGCAGCAGGGGTGGTAAGCAGTTCTTC.

The chain recombines TRBV5-1 with TRBJ2-5; D is unclear. Germline CDR1 and CDR2: SGHRS and YFSETQ. The V end lost 1 base, the J end lost 1 base, and 8 bases lay between the germline ends. The CDR3 contains 14 residues. DNA of the CDR3: TGCGCCAGCAGCTTGAACGCAGCCCAAGAGACCCAGTACTTC. It encodes CASSLNAAQETQYF.